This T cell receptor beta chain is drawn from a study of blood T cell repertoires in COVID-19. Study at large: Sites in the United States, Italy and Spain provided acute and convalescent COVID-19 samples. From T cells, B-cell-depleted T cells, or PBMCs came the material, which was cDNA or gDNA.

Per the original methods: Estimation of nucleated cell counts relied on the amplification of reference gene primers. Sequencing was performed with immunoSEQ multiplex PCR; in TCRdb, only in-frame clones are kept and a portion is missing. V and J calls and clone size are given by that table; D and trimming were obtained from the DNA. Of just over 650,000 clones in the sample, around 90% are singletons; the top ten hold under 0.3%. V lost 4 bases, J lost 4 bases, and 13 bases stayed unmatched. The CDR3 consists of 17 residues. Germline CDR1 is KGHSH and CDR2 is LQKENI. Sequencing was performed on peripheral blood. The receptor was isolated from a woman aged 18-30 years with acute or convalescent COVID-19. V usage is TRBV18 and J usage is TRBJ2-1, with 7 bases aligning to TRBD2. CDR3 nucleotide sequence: TGTGCCAGCTCACTCATCTGGGGACTATTCGGTTACAATGAGCAGTTCTTC. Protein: CASSLIWGLFGYNEQFF. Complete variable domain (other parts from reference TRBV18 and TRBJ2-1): NAGVMQNPRHLVRRRGQEARLRCSPMKGHSHVYWYRQLPEEGLKFMVYLQKENIIDESGMPKERFSAEFPKEGPSILRIQQVVRGDSAAYFCASSLIWGLFGYNEQFFGPGTRLTVL.